A single sample gave rise to the 17 T cell receptor beta chains below, sequenced in a study of regulatory T cells in long-lasting Graves disease. Described time point: newly diagnosed GD, antithyroid drugs for less than 3 months. Following extraction of RNA from PBMCs, that RNA was used to make the TCR library. Researchers made TCR beta libraries by using iRepertoire HTBI primers and running Arm-PCR on CDR3 regions. TCRdb re-called the multiplex PCR reads with MiXCR, one entry per CDR3 protein. The top ten clones hold approximately 17% of a sample with a few hundred thousand distinct CDR3 sequences, approximately 12% of them seen once. A further study also used this sample, focusing on T cells in Graves' hyperthyroidism and ophthalmopathy.

The input for sequencing was peripheral blood mononuclear cells (PBMCs), taken at new diagnosis, from a patient treated with antithyroid drugs. These receptors came from a woman younger than 30 with Graves disease.

The genes are TRBV20-1 and TRBJ1-2, with D tentatively TRBD1 (5 bases). V lost 6 bases and J 7 bases, leaving 18 bases between the germline ends. There are 13 residues in the CDR3. The germline V gene encodes CDR1 DFQATT and CDR2 SNEGSKA (reference sequence). Here the CDR3 reads CSARRDPRTGYTF. The CDR3, as DNA: TGCAGTGCACGGCGGGACCCACGGACTGGCTACACCTTC.

Points on this clonotype: A clone one base away is much larger, so this may be a read error. The chain joins TRBV11-2 to TRBJ2-3, with D possibly TRBD1 on 5 matching bases. Germline assignment: CDR1 SGHAT and CDR2 FQNNGV. The length of the CDR3 is 13 residues. CDR3 sequence reads: CDSSLGATDTQYF. The CDR3 nucleotides are TGTGACAGCAGCTTAGGGGCAACAGATACGCAGTATTTT.

This clonotype was counted at least ten times. The V gene is TRBV2, the J gene TRBJ2-1; unclear D gene. Germline V gene data show CDR1 as SNHLY and CDR2 as FYNNEI. Trimming removed 4 bases at V and 0 bases at J, with 10 bases between. There are 15 residues in the CDR3. The CDR3: CASSVGRSSYNEQFF. CDR3 DNA sequence: TGTGCCAGCAGTGTAGGGCGGAGCTCCTACAATGAGCAGTTCTTC.

This clonotype was counted between two and nine times. The chain recombines TRBV6-9 with TRBJ2-2; D not resolved. V dropped 3 bases and J dropped 1 base, with 18 bases sitting between them. Looked up from germline, CDR1 is MNHGY and CDR2 is SVAAGI. This CDR3 is built from 18 residues. The CDR3: CASSYSGLLVGNTGELFF. DNA of the CDR3: TGTGCCAGCAGTTACTCCGGGTTATTAGTCGGGAACACCGGGGAGCTGTTTTTT.

This clonotype was detected only a few times. The CDR3 DNA sequence: TGCGCCAGCAGCTTTACAGGTCTTATCCCACAAGAGACCCAGTACTTC. It codes for CASSFTGLIPQETQYF. The chain is built from TRBV5-1 and TRBJ2-5; the D gene is possibly TRBD1 (5 bases). Germline values: CDR1 SGHRS, CDR2 YFSETQ. Deletions cut 2 bases from V and 2 bases from J, with 16 bases between. CDR3 size: 16 residues.

This clonotype was seen at least ten times. The chain joins TRBV12-3 or TRBV12-4 to TRBJ2-7, with D tentatively TRBD1 or TRBD2 (6 bases each). CDR3 length: 16 residues. The V gene lost 1 base and the J gene lost 5 bases, with 18 bases spanning the gap. CDR3 nucleotide sequence: TGTGCCAGCAGTTTAGAGGGGGGTCCGCAATATGACGAGCAGTACGTC. This sequence encodes CASSLEGGPQYDEQYV.

This clonotype was found many times. The DNA is omitted, as the CDR3 cannot be located on it reliably, and the CDR3 follows TCRdb's listing. This rearrangement joins TRBV28 to TRBJ2-7; TRBD2, the table's D call, was not compared with the DNA. Germline-derived CDR1 and CDR2 are MDHEN and SYDVKM. The CDR3 region is 15 residues in length, termini included. The CDR3 reads CASSLSLREGYEQYF.

This clonotype showed up just a few times. The genes are TRBV6-1 and TRBJ2-6; a possible D gene is TRBD1 (6 bases). Germline V gene data show CDR1 as MNHNS and CDR2 as SASEGT. The CDR3 covers 19 residues. V shed 8 bases and J shed 2 bases, with 25 bases lying between them. CDR3 nucleotide sequence: TGTGCCAGCCGCGAAAGATTTCGGGACATAACAGCTGGGGCCAACGTCCTGACTTTC. It is translated as CASRERFRDITAGANVLTF.

This clonotype occurred many times. The genes are TRBV20-1 and TRBJ2-7; 15 nucleotides match TRBD2. The germline gives CDR1 DFQATT, CDR2 SNEGSKA (reference sequence). V gave up 1 base and J gave up 9 bases; unmatched junction bases: 7. The CDR3 has 15 residues. CDR3 in amino acids: CSARGGLAGGLRQYF. CDR3 nucleotides: TGCAGTGCTAGAGGCGGACTAGCGGGAGGGTTGCGGCAGTACTTC.

This clonotype was counted at least ten times. This chain links TRBV5-1 with TRBJ2-2; D might be TRBD2 (6 bases). CDR1 is SGHRS and CDR2 is YFSETQ in the germline V gene. The CDR3 runs to 15 residues. Deletions cut 1 base from V and 3 bases from J, with 10 bases between. CDR3 coding DNA: TGCGCCAGCAGCTTGTCGCGGGGTGACACCGGGGAGCTGTTTTTT. Translating it yields CASSLSRGDTGELFF. Together with reference TRBV5-1 and TRBJ2-2, the CDR3 gives the full variable domain: KAGVTQTPRYLIKTRGQQVTLSCSPISGHRSVSWYQQTPGQGLQFLFEYFSETQRNKGNFPGRFSGRQFSNSRSEMNVSTLELGDSALYLCASSLSRGDTGELFFGEGSRLTVL.

The chain is built from TRBV7-8 and TRBJ2-7; a weak D match, TRBD2 (6 bases). Looked up from germline, CDR1 is SGHVS and CDR2 is FQNEAQ. This CDR3 has 13 amino acids. With 3 bases removed from V and 4 bases from J, the gap between germline ends came to 10 bases. CDR3 sequence reads: CASSFGAGYEQYV. CDR3 bases: TGTGCCAGCAGCTTTGGTGCGGGGTACGAGCAGTACGTC.

The chain is built from TRBV7-3 and TRBJ1-2; 11 nucleotides agree with TRBD1. Trimming at V came to 5 bases and at J to 3 bases, leaving 8 bases not matched to a gene. The germline gives CDR1 SGHTA, CDR2 FQGTGA. This CDR3 region has 16 residues. The chain's CDR3 is CASSQGTGGGDYGYTF. Here the CDR3 DNA reads TGTGCCAGCAGCCAGGGGACAGGGGGAGGGGACTATGGCTACACCTTC.

Regarding this clonotype: A much bigger clone sits one base away, suggesting this may be a read error. CDR3 coding DNA: TGTGCCAACAGTTACCTACTCGACAGGAAATACAATGAGCAGTTCTTC. It yields the protein CANSYLLDRKYNEQFF. The J gene is TRBJ2-5, the V gene TRBV6-5, with TRBD1 as a possible D gene (6 bases). The DNA end is a closer match to TRBJ2-1, so the J assignment may be wrong. Per the germline V gene, CDR1 is MNHEY and CDR2 is SVGAGI. The CDR3 totals 16 residues.

The chain is built from TRBV15 and TRBJ2-5, with 8 bases lining up with TRBD2. The CDR3 is 19 amino acids. The junction had 20 bases not matched to a gene; V was cut back by 3 bases and J by 5 bases. Germline values: CDR1 LNHNV, CDR2 YYDKDF (reference sequence). CDR3 bases: TGTGCCACCAGCAGCCAAGTGGTCACTAGCGGCCTCGGAAGGGAGACCCAGTACTTC. Protein: CATSSQVVTSGLGRETQYF. Drawing the rest from reference TRBV15 and TRBJ2-5, the complete variable domain is DAMVIQNPRYQVTQFGKPVTLSCSQTLNHNVMYWYQQKSSQAPKLLFHYYDKDFNNEADTPDNFQSRRPNTSFCFLDIRSPGLGDTAMYLCATSSQVVTSGLGRETQYFGPGTRLLVL.

The table lists this clonotype with a few counts. The chain uses TRBV7-9 and TRBJ1-6, with D tentatively TRBD1 (5 bases). The germline V gene encodes CDR1 SEHNR and CDR2 FQNEAQ (reference sequence). The ends were cut back, 6 bases at V and 8 bases at J, with 17 bases in the middle. The CDR3 covers 15 residues. CDR3 sequence: CASRQEAGIYSPLHF. The CDR3 DNA is TGTGCCAGCAGACAAGAGGCAGGGATTTATTCACCCCTCCACTTT.

This clonotype was detected many times. The chain couples TRBV12-3 or TRBV12-4 to TRBJ2-1; TRBD2 agrees at 7 bases. CDR3 size: 16 residues. The V segment lost 3 bases and the J segment 8 bases; nucleotides outside the gene matches: 13. CDR3 DNA sequence: TGTGCCAGCAGTTTTGGGTCGGGCGGGAGCATAGATGAGCAGTTCTTC. Amino acid sequence: CASSFGSGGSIDEQFF.

In its sample, this clonotype was seen a few times. V is TRBV29-1 and J is TRBJ2-4; D perhaps matches TRBD1 (6 bases). The V gene lost 6 bases and the J gene lost 8 bases, with 20 bases spanning the gap. There are 14 residues in the CDR3. Germline CDR1 is SQVTM and CDR2 is ANQGSEA. The CDR3: CSVRRDILSDIQYF. CDR3 nucleotides: TGCAGCGTCCGCCGGGACATCCTGTCTGACATTCAGTACTTC. The variable domain in full, with the rest retrieved from reference TRBV29-1 and TRBJ2-4, is SAVISQKPSRDICQRGTSLTIQCQVDSQVTMMFWYRQQPGQSLTLIATANQGSEATYESGFVIDKFPISRPNLTFSTLTVSNMSPEDSSIYLCSVRRDILSDIQYFGAGTRLSVL.